This T cell receptor (beta chain) was retrieved from a study of regulatory T cells in long-lasting Graves disease. In the study overall: Graves' patients (newly diagnosed) had been on antithyroid drugs under 3 months.

Germline CDR1 reads MNHEY; CDR2 reads SVGEGT. The ends were cut back, 2 bases at V and 12 bases at J, with 8 bases in the middle. The CDR3 spans 11 residues. The table lists this clonotype with many counts. Indicated time point: newly diagnosed GD, antithyroid drugs for less than 3 months. PBMC RNA served as the TCR library source. Library construction for TCR beta used iRepertoire HTBI primers and Arm-PCR of CDR3 regions. Per the authors' pipeline: Looking across samples, the authors found some 67 TRBV and 14 TRBJ segments. One entry per CDR3 protein results from TCRdb running MiXCR on the multiplex PCR reads. The V and J calls here are based on TCRdb, not the publication. Of almost 450,000 distinct CDR3 sequences in the sample, about 16% were seen once. In addition, the sample was reused for a study of T cells in Graves' hyperthyroidism and ophthalmopathy.

This chain uses TRBV6-2 or TRBV6-3 with TRBJ2-1, with D uncertain. The sample here was peripheral blood mononuclear cells (PBMCs), taken at new diagnosis, from a patient treated with antithyroid drugs. The receptor was isolated from a woman aged 25 to 39 with Graves disease. CDR3 coding DNA: TGTGCCAGCAGTTACGCCGCCGGGCAGTTCTTC. Amino acids: CASSYAAGQFF.